This T cell receptor (beta chain) was recorded in a study of molecular identifiers for immune sequencing clone quantification. A CD8+CD4-CCR7+CD45RA+ phenotype served as the sorting definition for naive CD8 T cells. The CDR3 runs 14 residues. V lost 2 bases and J lost 6, with 11 bases in between. CDR1 MNHEY and CDR2 SVGAGI come from the germline V gene. Preparation methods for the bulk TCR libraries were those previously described, with listed TCR primers. In TCRdb, the PCR reads were re-called with MiXCR into one record per CDR3 protein. This sample has approximately 500,000 distinct CDR3 sequences; approximately 25% occur once, and the top ten carry over 0.6%. This clonotype occurred many times. Its specificity is unknown. General observations from the study: Among effectors, clones above 20 RNA copies held over 99% of molecules; among naive cells, under 1%.

This TCR was sampled from a human donor in good health. Some libraries in this study had Jurkat cell RNA spiked in. The sample comprised naive CD8+ T cells from blood, with Jurkat cell RNA spiked in. Stated subset: FACS-sorted CD8+CD4-CCR7+CD45RA+ naive T cells. V is TRBV6-5 and J is TRBJ1-5; tentative D call: TRBD1 (5 bases). The DNA of the CDR3 is TGTGCCAGCAGTTACGGGCCCGGGGGTCAGCCCCAGCATTTT. This translates into CASSYGPGGQPQHF.